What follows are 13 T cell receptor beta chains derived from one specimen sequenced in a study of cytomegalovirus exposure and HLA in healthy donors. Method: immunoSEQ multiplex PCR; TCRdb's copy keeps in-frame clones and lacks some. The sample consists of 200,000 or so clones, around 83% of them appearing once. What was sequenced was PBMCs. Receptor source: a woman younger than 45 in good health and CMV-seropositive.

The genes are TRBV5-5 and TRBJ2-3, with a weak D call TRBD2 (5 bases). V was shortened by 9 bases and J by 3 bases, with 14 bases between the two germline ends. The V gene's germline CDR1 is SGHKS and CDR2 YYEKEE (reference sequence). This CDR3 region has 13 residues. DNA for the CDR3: TGTGCCATCTCCGGGGAGTTGACAGATACGCAGTATTTT. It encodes CAISGELTDTQYF.

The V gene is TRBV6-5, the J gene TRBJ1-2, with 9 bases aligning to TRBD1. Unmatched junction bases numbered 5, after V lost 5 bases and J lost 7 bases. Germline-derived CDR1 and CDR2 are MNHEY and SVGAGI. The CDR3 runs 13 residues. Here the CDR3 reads CASSQQGAGGYTF. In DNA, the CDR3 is TGTGCCAGCAGTCAACAGGGGGCGGGTGGCTACACCTTC.

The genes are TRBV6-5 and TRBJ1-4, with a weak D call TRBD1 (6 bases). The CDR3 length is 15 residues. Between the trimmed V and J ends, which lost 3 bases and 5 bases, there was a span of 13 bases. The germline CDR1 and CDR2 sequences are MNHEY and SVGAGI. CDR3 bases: TGTGCCAGCAGTTATCAAGGGGGAAGAAATGAAAAACTGTTTTTT. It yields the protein CASSYQGGRNEKLFF.

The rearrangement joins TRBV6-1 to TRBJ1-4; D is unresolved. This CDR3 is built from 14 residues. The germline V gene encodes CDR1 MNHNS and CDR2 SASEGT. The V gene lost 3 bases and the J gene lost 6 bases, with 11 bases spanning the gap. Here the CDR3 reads CASSDRPGDEKLFF. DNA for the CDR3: TGTGCCAGCAGTGACCGCCCCGGGGATGAAAAACTGTTTTTT.

The CDR3 here is CASSHRRGAGNTIYF. DNA of the CDR3: TGCGCCAGCAGCCACCGCCGAGGAGCTGGAAACACCATATATTTT. The rearrangement uses TRBV5-1 and TRBJ1-3; D uncertain. Trimming took off 4 bases at V and 2 bases at J, with 13 bases between the two ends. CDR1 and CDR2 from the germline V gene are SGHRS and YFSETQ. The CDR3 runs to 15 residues.

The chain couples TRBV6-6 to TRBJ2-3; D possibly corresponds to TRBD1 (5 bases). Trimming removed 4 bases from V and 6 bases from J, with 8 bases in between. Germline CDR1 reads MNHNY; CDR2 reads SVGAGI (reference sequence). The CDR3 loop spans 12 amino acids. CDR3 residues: CASSWTPDTQYF. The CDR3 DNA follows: TGTGCCAGCAGTTGGACACCGGATACGCAGTATTTT.

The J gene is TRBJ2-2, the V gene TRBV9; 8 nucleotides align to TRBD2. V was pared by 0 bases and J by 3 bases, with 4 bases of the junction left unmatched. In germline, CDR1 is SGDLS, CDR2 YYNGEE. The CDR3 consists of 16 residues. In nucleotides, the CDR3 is TGTGCCAGCAGCGTAGCTTCCGGGAGGGACACCGGGGAGCTGTTTTTT. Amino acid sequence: CASSVASGRDTGELFF.

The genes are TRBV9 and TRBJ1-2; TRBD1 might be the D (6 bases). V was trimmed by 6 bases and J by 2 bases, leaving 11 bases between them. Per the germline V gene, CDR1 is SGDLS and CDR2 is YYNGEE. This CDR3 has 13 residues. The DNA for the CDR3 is TGTGCCAGCACGGGGGGCAGCAACTATGGCTACACCTTC. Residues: CASTGGSNYGYTF.

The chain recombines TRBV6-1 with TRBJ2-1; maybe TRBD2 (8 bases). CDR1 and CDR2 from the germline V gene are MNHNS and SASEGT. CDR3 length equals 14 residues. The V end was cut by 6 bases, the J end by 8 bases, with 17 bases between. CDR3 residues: CASRETGTRDEQFF. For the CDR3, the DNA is TGTGCCAGCAGAGAGACAGGGACTAGGGATGAGCAGTTCTTC.

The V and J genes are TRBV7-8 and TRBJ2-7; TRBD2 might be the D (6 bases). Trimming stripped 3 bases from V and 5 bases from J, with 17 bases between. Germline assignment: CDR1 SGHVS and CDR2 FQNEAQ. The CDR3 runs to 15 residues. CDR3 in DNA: TGTGCCAGCAGCTTTGAGGGTAGGGACTTAAACGAGCAGTACTTC. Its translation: CASSFEGRDLNEQYF. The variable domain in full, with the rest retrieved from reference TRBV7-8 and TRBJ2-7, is GAGVSQSPRYKVAKRGQDVALRCDPISGHVSLFWYQQALGQGPEFLTYFQNEAQLDKSGLPSDRFFAERPEGSVSTLKIQRTQQEDSAVYLCASSFEGRDLNEQYFGPGTRLTVT.

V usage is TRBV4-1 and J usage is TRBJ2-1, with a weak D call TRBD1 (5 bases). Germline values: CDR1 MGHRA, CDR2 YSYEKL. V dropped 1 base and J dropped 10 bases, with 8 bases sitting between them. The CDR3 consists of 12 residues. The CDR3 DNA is TGCGCCAGCAGCCAAGGCCGGACAGAGCAGTTCTTC. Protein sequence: CASSQGRTEQFF.

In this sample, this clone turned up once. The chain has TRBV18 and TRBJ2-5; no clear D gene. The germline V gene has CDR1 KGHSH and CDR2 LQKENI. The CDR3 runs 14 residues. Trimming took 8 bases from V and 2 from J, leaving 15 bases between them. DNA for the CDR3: TGTGCCAGCACAGCAACGACAAGACAAGAGACCCAGTACTTC. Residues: CASTATTRQETQYF. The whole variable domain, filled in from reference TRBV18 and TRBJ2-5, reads NAGVMQNPRHLVRRRGQEARLRCSPMKGHSHVYWYRQLPEEGLKFMVYLQKENIIDESGMPKERFSAEFPKEGPSILRIQQVVRGDSAAYFCASTATTRQETQYFGPGTRLLVL.

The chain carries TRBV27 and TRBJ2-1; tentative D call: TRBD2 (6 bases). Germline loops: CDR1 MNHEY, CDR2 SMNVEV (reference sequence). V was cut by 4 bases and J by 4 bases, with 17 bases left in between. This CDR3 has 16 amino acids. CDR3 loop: CASSSGDPGFYNEQFF. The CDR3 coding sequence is TGTGCCAGCAGTTCGGGGGATCCCGGGTTTTACAATGAGCAGTTCTTC.